Each of the 10 T cell receptor beta chains below was sequenced from the same sample in a study of T cell responses to AZD1222 COVID-19 vaccine. Libraries were prepared by immunoSEQ multiplex PCR; TCRdb keeps only in-frame clonotypes and omits some of them. Here the sample spans more than 150,000 clones, 85% to 95% being singletons. Source: peripheral blood, taken on day 0 of AZD1222 vaccination. All receptors come from an adult in good health.

V and J are TRBV19 and TRBJ1-2; D is ambiguous. The CDR3 consists of 13 residues. The V and J ends lost 3 bases and 5 bases respectively, with 10 bases between them. Germline-derived CDR1 and CDR2 are LNHDA and SQIVND (reference sequence). The CDR3 loop reads CASSIGFPYGYTF. The CDR3 DNA follows: TGTGCCAGTAGTATTGGGTTCCCGTATGGCTACACCTTC.

The DNA for the CDR3 is TGTGCCAGCAGTGAATCAGCGACGATTGAGACCCAGTACTTC. As protein: CASSESATIETQYF. The chain carries TRBV25-1 and TRBJ2-5, with D hard to call. V lost 1 base, J lost 5 bases, and 11 bases lay in between. Germline V gene sequence: CDR1 MGHDK, CDR2 SYGVNS. This CDR3 is 14 amino acids long.

The chain uses TRBV5-8 and TRBJ2-7, with D possibly matching TRBD1 (5 bases). The CDR3 consists of 11 residues. Germline-derived CDR1 and CDR2 are SGHTS and YDEGEE. V was trimmed by 7 bases and J by 6 bases, leaving 11 bases between them. CDR3 amino acids: CASPREGEQYF. The CDR3 DNA sequence: TGTGCCAGCCCCAGGGAAGGCGAGCAGTACTTC.

The rearrangement uses TRBV15 and TRBJ1-4; 7 nucleotides agree with TRBD1. Germline CDR1 is LNHNV and CDR2 is YYDKDF (reference sequence). V shed 3 bases and J 0 bases; nucleotides not matched to a gene: 4. The CDR3 loop spans 16 amino acids. For the CDR3, the DNA is TGTGCCACCAGCAGTCTTGGACAGGCAACTAATGAAAAACTGTTTTTT. Translated: CATSSLGQATNEKLFF.

The genes are TRBV18 and TRBJ2-7, with D perhaps given as TRBD1 or TRBD2 (5 bases each). With 4 bases removed from V and 5 bases from J, the gap between germline ends came to 27 bases. The V gene's germline CDR1 is KGHSH and CDR2 LQKENI. This CDR3 region has 18 residues. The CDR3: CASSHEPGPSLASDEQYF. DNA of the CDR3: TGTGCCAGCTCACACGAACCGGGACCGAGCTTGGCCAGCGACGAGCAGTACTTC.

This clone has a handful of counts. The chain carries TRBV27 and TRBJ1-3; the D is unclear. CDR3 length equals 13 residues. The germline V gene has CDR1 MNHEY and CDR2 SMNVEV (reference sequence). Trimming stripped 8 bases from V and 0 bases from J, with 8 bases between. This CDR3 is CASGLSSGNTIYF. As DNA, the CDR3 is TGTGCCAGCGGATTGAGCTCTGGAAACACCATATATTTT.

This clone was seen just once. The V gene is TRBV4-1, the J gene TRBJ2-7, with 7 bases aligning to TRBD2. CDR3 length: 15 amino acids. In germline, CDR1 is MGHRA, CDR2 YSYEKL. The junction had 5 bases not matched to a gene; V was cut back by 1 base and J by 2 bases. CDR3 DNA: TGCGCCAGCAGCCAAGTAGAGGGAGGGCCCTACGAGCAGTACTTC. Translation gives CASSQVEGGPYEQYF.

As for this clone: This same CDR3 is encoded by further DNA sequences in the sample. This sequence joins TRBV5-1 and TRBJ1-1, with 8 bases aligning to TRBD1. The germline CDR1 and CDR2 sequences are SGHRS and YFSETQ. This CDR3 region has 13 residues. Trimming at V came to 4 bases and at J to 4 bases, leaving 3 bases not matched to a gene. The chain's CDR3 is CASSPGGGTEAFF. The CDR3 nucleotides are TGCGCCAGCAGCCCAGGGGGCGGCACTGAAGCTTTCTTT.

The gene calls are TRBV7-9 and TRBJ1-4; a weak D match, TRBD1 (5 bases). Germline V gene lookup returns CDR1 SEHNR and CDR2 FQNEAQ (reference sequence). V lost 4 bases and J lost 8, with 17 bases in between. The CDR3 consists of 15 residues. Here the CDR3 reads CASSYPGDGREKLFF. CDR3 nucleotide sequence: TGTGCCAGCAGCTACCCCGGGGACGGCAGAGAAAAACTGTTTTTT.

This CDR3 is CASSVGEPGNEQYF. CDR3 nucleotides: TGTGCCAGCAGCGTAGGGGAACCTGGAAACGAGCAGTACTTC. The chain recombines TRBV9 with TRBJ2-7; D gene uncertain. The CDR3 totals 14 residues. CDR1 is SGDLS, CDR2 YYNGEE, per germline. V lost 0 bases, J lost 5 bases, and 12 bases lay in between.